This T cell receptor (beta chain) was captured by sequencing in a study of OX40 agonist ivuxolimab in advanced cancers. Overall study: Those treated in dose escalation had hepatocellular carcinoma, melanoma, renal cell cancer or head and neck cancer. Study results and caveats: CD8+ T cells (on average) carried more expanded clones than CD4+ T cells. Circulating CD4+ and CD8+ T cells showed clonal expansion by week 6 at 0.1 to 3.0 mg/kg.

Produced via immunoSEQ multiplex PCR; TCRdb's table is partial and in-frame only. The sample includes about 89,000 clones, around 83% seen only once; the top ten take 5.5% to 7%. Autoimmune disease history or systemic immunosuppression barred patients. About this clone: Its antigen is unknown.

The TCR was taken from an adult with an advanced solid tumor such as melanoma, head and neck, liver or kidney cancer. The sample here was CD4+ or CD8+ T cells sorted from blood, taken in a trial of the OX40 agonist ivuxolimab.

The CDR3 region is CASSEATRTALFF. In nucleotides, the CDR3 is TGTGCCAGCAGCGAAGCCACCCGGACAGCCCTGTTTTTT. This sequence joins TRBV7-9 and TRBJ1-4, with D possibly TRBD1 on 6 matching bases. The germline CDR1 and CDR2 sequences are SEHNR and FQNEAQ (reference sequence). V was pared by 5 bases and J by 14 bases, with 18 bases between. The length of the CDR3 is 13 residues.